This T cell receptor beta chain was sequenced for a study of molecular identifiers for immune sequencing clone quantification. Bulk TCR library preparation followed previously described methods with listed TCR primers. TCRdb reprocessed the PCR reads via MiXCR and lists one record per CDR3 protein. Found here are about 510,000 distinct CDR3 sequences, about a fifth of them singletons; the top ten hold approximately 0.8%. This clonotype was found many times. Trimming removed 6 bases at V and 2 bases at J, with 15 bases between. The CDR3 contains 14 residues. In germline, CDR1 is SGHKS, CDR2 YYEKEE (reference sequence).

The V gene is TRBV5-5, the J gene TRBJ2-7; D is unclear. The TCR sequence derives from a human donor in good health. Some libraries in this study had Jurkat cell RNA spiked in. The sample was naive CD8+ T cells from blood, with Jurkat cell RNA spiked in. Subset meaning: FACS-sorted CD8+CD4-CCR7+CD45RA+ naive T cells. This CDR3 reads CASNQALSPYEQYF. For the CDR3, the DNA is TGTGCCAGCAACCAAGCCCTCTCCCCCTACGAGCAGTACTTC.